What follows are 2 T cell receptor beta chains derived from one specimen sequenced in a study of read filtering for tumor transcriptome and immune sequencing. From 400 to 450 ng of RNA, a library with molecular barcoded alpha/delta and beta/gamma adaptors was made. TCRdb reprocessed the reads with MiXCR, giving one entry per CDR3 protein. Among around 130,000 distinct CDR3 sequences, roughly an eighth were seen once, and the ten largest hold approximately 8%. Source material: a population of CD138-negative cells sorted from bone marrow. The receptors here all came from a donor at least 40 years old with multiple myeloma.

This clonotype was seen ten or more times. The rearrangement joins TRBV7-2 to TRBJ1-2; 7 bases agree with TRBD1. Germline CDR1 is SGHTA and CDR2 is FQGNSA. This CDR3 contains 17 residues. V trimming: 2 bases; J trimming: 2 bases; junction bases outside the gene matches: 11. The CDR3 nucleotides are TGTGCCAGCAGCTTAAGGGACAGTCATCTGGCAAACTATGGCTACACCTTC. Translated, it gives CASSLRDSHLANYGYTF.

The sample holds many counts of this clonotype. This sequence joins TRBV20-1 and TRBJ2-7; TRBD2 matches at 8 bases. The CDR3 length is 14 residues. After removal of 6 bases from V and 3 bases from J, the junction contained 10 bases not matched to a gene. Germline-derived CDR1 and CDR2 are DFQATT and SNEGSKA (reference sequence). As DNA, the CDR3 is TGCAGTGCCCGAGCGGGAGAACTAAGCTACGAGCAGTACTTC. It is translated as CSARAGELSYEQYF.